This T cell receptor (beta chain) was retrieved from a study of blood T cell repertoires in COVID-19 (dated by TCRdb to 2019 to 2021). A note on the overall study: Samples covering the acute and convalescent phases of COVID-19 were provided by collaborators in the United States, Italy and Spain. The prospective study material was composed of cDNA or gDNA derived from T cells, B-cell-depleted T cells, or PBMCs. Subjects who had been exposed to COVID-19, were actively infected with it, or had recovered from it provided the deeply sampled blood TCRbeta repertoires that made up the dataset. A freely available public database, intended as a resource for researchers studying the immune response to SARS-CoV-2, is where the repertoires were released. Samples were obtained from the ongoing ImmuneRACE study (first 160 participants) and from 1,254 subjects provided by 6 global collaborators. Sample metadata almost always included a de-identified subject ID, COVID-19 status, age in years and sex. Where available, HLA class I and class II types were taken from metadata supplied by the sample provider and were not determined by assay-based typing. Results and caveats for the whole study, not just this receptor: The amount of clinical and demographic metadata varied by source and participant and was provided uncurated.

TCRbeta CDR3 regions were amplified from genomic DNA by means of the immunoSEQ Assay, a bias-controlled multiplex PCR. The study's own analysis went as follows. The number of nucleated cells in each sample was estimated by amplification of reference gene primers within the assay. Sequence reads were collapsed and filtered to measure the absolute abundance of every unique TCRbeta CDR3 rearrangement. Productive Simpson clonality was computed per sample as the square root of Simpson's diversity index over productive rearrangements. TCRdb mirrors the immuneACCESS table, restricted to in-frame sequences. Some clones are absent from its copies; in checked studies, under half trace to an unresolved V gene, and the reason for the others is unknown. V and J calls and clone size follow that table, whereas D and trimming were derived from the DNA. Within this sample are 280,000 or so clones, with 85% of them counted one time only. Roughly 2.7% of the sample comes from the top ten.

Enrolling through a virtual design, the prospective study's participants ranged in age from about 18 to 89 years and lived across roughly 23 United States geographic areas. Cohort assignment in the prospective study relied on participant-reported clinical history from a screening survey and a study questionnaire. For ImmuneRACE Cohort 3, a participant was defined as recovered based on two consecutive negative NP/OP PCR tests, clearance by a healthcare professional, or resolution of symptoms. Mobile phlebotomists in the prospective study collected whole blood, serum and a nasopharyngeal or oropharyngeal swab from every participant. Participants in the prospective study had the option to provide additional blood draws and questionnaires over a 2-month period. Blood samples from the prospective study were shipped frozen or at room temperature prior to DNA extraction. Remarks on this clone: No cognate antigen has been identified for it. The sample holds no much larger clone one base away, and base qualities are not on file.

Measured from the cysteine to the phenylalanine, the CDR3 is 13 residues long. Just CDR3 DNA is preserved here, 39 bases in frame from base 1. The germline V gene (reference sequence) specifies SGHNT as CDR1 and YYREEE as CDR2. The V and J ends are trimmed by 5 bases and 5 bases, leaving 11 bases between them. The origin of this receptor is a woman between 50 and 59 years old who had recovered from COVID-19. The sequenced material came from PBMCs or T cells enriched from blood (not recorded which). The V and J genes are TRBV5-4 and TRBJ1-5; there is no confident call for the D gene. The CDR3 is CASSLEADQPQHF. The nucleotides read TGTGCCAGCAGTCTGGAGGCAGATCAGCCCCAGCATTTT.